This T cell receptor beta chain was captured by sequencing in a study of T cell repertoires in cytomegalovirus infection. Study-wide results and limits: The ex vivo response showed dominance by HLA-C-restricted CMV-specific TCR beta clonotypes.

CDR1 and CDR2 (germline): MNHEY, SMNVEV (reference sequence). V lost 0 bases and J lost 2; bases outside the gene matches: 7. This CDR3 has 18 residues. TCRdb processed the reads anew with MiXCR; each CDR3 protein has one entry. The sample records roughly 990,000 distinct CDR3 sequences, approximately 31% being singletons. The sample holds a few counts of this clonotype. Its antigen is unidentified. This chain joins TRBV27 and TRBJ1-2; TRBD1 matches at 12 bases. This sequence originates from a human donor in good health (CMV status not recorded). Some clones in this sample may be carry-over from other donors' samples. The sample here was cultured CD8+ T cells from PBMCs, taken from culture after CMV antigen stimulation. CDR3 in amino acids: CASSLSGTGGVGNYGYTF. The CDR3 DNA sequence: TGTGCCAGCAGTTTATCCGGGACAGGGGGCGTGGGCAACTATGGCTACACCTTC.